These 20 T cell receptor beta chains came from one sample sequenced in a study of blood T cells in healthy people across ages. Primed by a sample-barcoded 5' primer and a J-beta primer mix, a second PCR proceeded for 7 to 11 cycles. TCRdb reanalysed the 5' RACE reads using MiXCR and keeps one entry per CDR3 protein. Here the sample spans 1.5 million to 2 million distinct CDR3 sequences, roughly 50% being singletons. Sequencing was done on a sample of blood. These receptors all come from a woman aged 40 to 50 in good health.

The gene calls are TRBV12-3 or TRBV12-4 and TRBJ1-4; tentatively, D is TRBD1 (6 bases). V lost 3 bases and J 8 bases, leaving 16 bases between the germline ends. CDR3 size: 15 residues. The CDR3 here is CASSFRGAAREKLFF. The CDR3, as DNA: TGTGCCAGCAGTTTTCGGGGGGCGGCTAGGGAAAAACTGTTTTTT.

The chain uses TRBV7-2 and TRBJ2-3; no firm D call. The CDR3 consists of 13 residues. CDR1 and CDR2 (germline): SGHTA, FQGNSA. V was clipped by 2 bases and J by 4 bases, with 7 bases between them. The chain's CDR3 is CASSLSWADTQYF. CDR3 DNA sequence: TGTGCCAGCAGCTTATCTTGGGCAGATACGCAGTATTTT.

This clonotype has more than one count but fewer than ten. The chain has TRBV20-1 and TRBJ2-7, with D unclear. This CDR3 is built from 13 residues. V was cut by 1 base and J by 1 base, with 8 bases left in between. CDR1 is DFQATT and CDR2 is SNEGSKA in the germline V gene (reference sequence). The DNA of the CDR3 is TGCAGTGCTAGAGCGGCGACATCCTACGAGCAGTACTTC. Protein product: CSARAATSYEQYF.

This chain connects TRBV6-6 to TRBJ1-2; D unresolved. Trimming took off 5 bases at V and 8 bases at J, with 12 bases between the two ends. The CDR3 length is 12 residues. CDR1 MNHNY and CDR2 SVGAGI come from the germline V gene (reference sequence). The CDR3 loop reads CASSPPVTGYTF. The CDR3 DNA reads TGTGCCAGCAGTCCGCCCGTTACCGGCTACACCTTC.

The chain couples TRBV6-5 to TRBJ1-5, with D unclear. Germline-derived CDR1 and CDR2 are MNHEY and SVGAGI. V was shortened by 6 bases and J by 0 bases, with 12 bases between the two germline ends. The CDR3 sequence is 15 residues long. The CDR3 sequence is CASRIQSYSNQPQHF. DNA of the CDR3: TGTGCCAGCAGGATACAGTCATATAGCAATCAGCCCCAGCATTTT.

Notes on this clonotype: Given a much more abundant clone one base away, this may be a read error. This chain uses TRBV10-3 with TRBJ2-1; no reliable D call. The J call may be in error: the DNA end matches TRBJ2-7 better. This CDR3 spans 11 amino acids. The V gene's germline CDR1 is ENHRY and CDR2 SYGVKD. The CDR3 protein is CAISDYNEQYF. The CDR3 DNA is TGTGCCATCAGTGATTACAATGAGCAGTACTTC.

This clonotype came up a few times. This rearrangement joins TRBV7-6 to TRBJ2-1; no reliable D call. CDR3 size: 15 residues. V was shortened by 1 base and J by 9 bases, with 16 bases between the two germline ends. CDR1 is SGHVS, CDR2 FNYEAQ, per germline. The CDR3 DNA sequence: TGTGCCAGCAGCTTAGGCATACCCCCTTTAACTGAGCAGTTCTTC. Protein sequence: CASSLGIPPLTEQFF. The full variable domain, with the rest looked up from reference TRBV7-6 and TRBJ2-1, is GAGVSQSPRYKVTKRGQDVALRCDPISGHVSLYWYRQALGQGPEFLTYFNYEAQQDKSGLPNDRFSAERPEGSISTLTIQRTEQRDSAMYRCASSLGIPPLTEQFFGPGTRLTVL.

The chain couples TRBV7-2 to TRBJ1-5; D is perhaps TRBD1 (5 bases). CDR1 is SGHTA, CDR2 FQGNSA, per germline. This CDR3 spans 14 amino acids. V was shortened by 5 bases and J by 7 bases, with 15 bases between the two germline ends. The CDR3 region is CASSTRQGTQPQHF. The CDR3, as DNA: TGTGCCAGCAGCACACGCCAGGGCACCCAGCCCCAGCATTTT.

The V gene is TRBV12-3 or TRBV12-4, the J gene TRBJ2-2, with D possibly matching TRBD1 (6 bases). Trimming stripped 3 bases from V and 6 bases from J, with 17 bases between. This CDR3 is built from 16 residues. The CDR3 sequence is CASSLGGRGKPGELFF. CDR3 nucleotides: TGTGCCAGCAGTTTGGGCGGCAGGGGTAAACCCGGGGAGCTGTTTTTT.

V usage is TRBV12-3 or TRBV12-4 and J usage is TRBJ2-3; 7 bases fit TRBD2. The CDR3 extends over 16 amino acids. With V trimmed by 6 bases and J by 4 bases, 13 bases remained unmatched. CDR3 sequence: CASSQGSGSGADTQYF. In DNA form, the CDR3 reads TGTGCCAGCAGCCAAGGTAGCGGGTCCGGGGCAGATACGCAGTATTTT.

The rearrangement joins TRBV5-1 to TRBJ2-5, with D maybe TRBD2 (6 bases). The CDR3 has 15 residues. V gave up 6 bases and J gave up 1 base, with 16 bases separating them. The germline V gene has CDR1 SGHRS and CDR2 YFSETQ. The DNA of the CDR3 is TGCGCCAGCAACTCGAACGGGGGACCCCAAGAGACCCAGTACTTC. Translation gives CASNSNGGPQETQYF.

This rearrangement joins TRBV28 to TRBJ2-7, with unresolved D. This CDR3 spans 11 amino acids. Deletions cut 6 bases from V and 7 bases from J, with 10 bases between. From germline, CDR1 is MDHEN and CDR2 SYDVKM. As DNA, the CDR3 is TGTGCCAGCAGGCAGGAGCCTGAGCAGTACTTC. This sequence encodes CASRQEPEQYF. Full variable domain (missing parts from reference TRBV28 and TRBJ2-7): DVKVTQSSRYLVKRTGEKVFLECVQDMDHENMFWYRQDPGLGLRLIYFSYDVKMKEKGDIPEGYSVSREKKERFSLILESASTNQTSMYLCASRQEPEQYFGPGTRLTVT.

J is TRBJ1-6 and V is TRBV6-5; D is unresolved. Germline V gene sequence: CDR1 MNHEY, CDR2 SVGAGI. The CDR3 runs 14 residues. With 6 bases removed from V and 9 bases from J, the gap between germline ends came to 15 bases. CDR3 DNA: TGTGCCAGCAGACTCAATGTCCGTAGTTCACCCCTCCACTTT. This gives the protein CASRLNVRSSPLHF.

This clonotype was counted only a few times. In DNA, the CDR3 is TGTGCCAGCAGTGAATCTCCGGTACAAGAGACCCAGTACTTC. Protein product: CASSESPVQETQYF. The gene calls are TRBV6-1 and TRBJ2-5; no definite D call. CDR3 length equals 14 residues. Germline assignment: CDR1 MNHNS and CDR2 SASEGT. V lost 2 bases and J lost 2, with 9 bases in between.

Only a few counts were recorded for this clonotype. The chain links TRBV6-2 or TRBV6-3 to TRBJ2-1; 11 bases match TRBD2. The CDR3 length is 15 residues. In germline, CDR1 is MNHEY, CDR2 SVGEGT. V trimming: 6 bases; J trimming: 4 bases; junction bases outside the gene matches: 5. CDR3 sequence (DNA): TGTGCCAGCAGGGAGACTAGCGGGGTTTACAATGAGCAGTTCTTC. Translation: CASRETSGVYNEQFF.

The chain recombines TRBV7-2 with TRBJ2-2; TRBD1 is a possible D gene (7 bases). CDR3 length: 14 residues. Germline V gives CDR1 SGHTA, CDR2 FQGNSA. V shed 10 bases and J shed 3 bases, with 15 bases lying between them. DNA for the CDR3: TGTGCCACCGGTCAGGGGGGTCACACCGGGGAGCTGTTTTTT. Translated, it gives CATGQGGHTGELFF.

The chain uses TRBV12-3 or TRBV12-4 and TRBJ1-2, with TRBD1 matching over 10 bases. This CDR3 contains 15 residues. J was trimmed by 5 bases and V by 6 bases; bases with no gene match: 9. The DNA of the CDR3 is TGTGCCAGCAGGCCCGGACAGGGGGATGGTTATGGCTACACCTTC. Amino acid sequence: CASRPGQGDGYGYTF.

The chain links TRBV29-1 to TRBJ2-4, with 8 bases lining up with TRBD1. Losses at the gene ends were 5 bases for V and 1 base for J; bases not matched to a gene: 1. The CDR3 runs 13 residues. Germline CDR1 is SQVTM and CDR2 is ANQGSEA. As DNA, the CDR3 is TGCAGCGTTTACAGGGGGGCCAAAAACATTCAGTACTTC. It yields the protein CSVYRGAKNIQYF. The variable domain in full, with the rest retrieved from reference TRBV29-1 and TRBJ2-4, is SAVISQKPSRDICQRGTSLTIQCQVDSQVTMMFWYRQQPGQSLTLIATANQGSEATYESGFVIDKFPISRPNLTFSTLTVSNMSPEDSSIYLCSVYRGAKNIQYFGAGTRLSVL.

This clonotype showed up many times. The chain carries TRBV11-1 and TRBJ2-7; 11 positions agree with TRBD2. CDR3 size: 18 residues. The germline CDR1 and CDR2 sequences are SGHAT and FQDESV (reference sequence). After removal of 3 bases from V and 2 bases from J, the junction contained 12 bases not matched to a gene. CDR3 protein: CASSLFLGPSGGTYEQYF. The CDR3 nucleotides are TGTGCCAGCAGCTTGTTTCTTGGCCCTAGCGGGGGGACCTACGAGCAGTACTTC.

V is TRBV5-1 and J is TRBJ2-1, with 8 bases matching TRBD1. This CDR3 is built from 14 residues. V dropped 2 bases and J dropped 8; count of bases not matched to a gene: 6. CDR1 SGHRS and CDR2 YFSETQ come from the germline V gene. The DNA of the CDR3 is TGCGCCAGCAGCTTAAACAGGGGGATGGATGAGCAGTTCTTC. Translation gives CASSLNRGMDEQFF.